This T cell receptor (beta chain) was recorded in a study of blood T cell repertoires in COVID-19. Measured with immunoSEQ multiplex PCR; TCRdb has only the in-frame clones, and not every one. The data show fewer than 110,000 clones, around 89% seen once. The V and J ends lost 8 bases and 7 bases, in that order; junction bases with no gene match: 9. Germline CDR1 MNHEY, CDR2 SVGAGI. This CDR3 has 13 residues. This sequence was found in a middle-aged man with active or convalescent COVID-19. Sequenced: peripheral blood. The gene calls are TRBV6-5 and TRBJ2-5, with 8 nucleotides matching TRBD1. CDR3 sequence: CASGPGQVRTQYF. In nucleotides, the CDR3 is TGTGCCAGCGGACCGGGACAGGTTCGGACCCAGTACTTC.